What follows are 18 T cell receptor beta chains derived from one specimen sequenced in a study of blood T cell repertoires in COVID-19. Clones were read by immunoSEQ multiplex PCR, and TCRdb kept only the in-frame ones, dropping some. Among roughly 150,000 clones listed, 70% to 80% were seen once. Material for sequencing was PBMCs or T cells enriched from blood (not recorded which). The receptors were sampled from a woman in her 70s in a cohort exposed to, infected with or recovered from COVID-19 (not recorded which).

This clone was observed once. The chain couples TRBV5-8 to TRBJ1-6; 7 positions match TRBD1. The ends lost 5 bases at V and 10 bases at J; junction bases unmatched: 9. This CDR3 contains 14 residues. Germline assignment: CDR1 SGHTS and CDR2 YDEGEE. The CDR3 DNA follows: TGTGCCAGCAGGTCCGGGACAGATGTATCACCCCTCCACTTT. Encoded protein: CASRSGTDVSPLHF.

The sample holds many counts of this clone. This sequence joins TRBV7-9 and TRBJ2-7; D may be TRBD1 (5 bases). The V gene's germline CDR1 is SEHNR and CDR2 FQNEAQ (reference sequence). V was clipped by 3 bases and J by 6 bases, with 9 bases between them. The length of the CDR3 is 12 residues. In DNA, the CDR3 is TGTGCCAGCAGCTTCGGCAGGGCCGAGCAGTACTTC. It yields the protein CASSFGRAEQYF.

The chain carries TRBV5-4 and TRBJ2-7, with TRBD1 matching over 7 bases. V lost 2 bases and J lost 9; bases outside the gene matches: 11. Germline V gives CDR1 SGHNT, CDR2 YYREEE (reference sequence). This CDR3 comprises 14 residues. In DNA, the CDR3 is TGTGCCAGCAGCTTAGGGACAGCCTCCCGGGGGCAGTACTTC. It encodes CASSLGTASRGQYF.

V and J are TRBV11-3 and TRBJ2-3; D perhaps matches TRBD2 (6 bases). This CDR3 contains 18 residues. Germline V gene data show CDR1 as SGHNT and CDR2 as YENEEA. V lost 3 bases to trimming and J lost 0 bases, with 19 bases between them. The CDR3 DNA reads TGTGCCAGCAGCTTTTTCGGCGGACTACGGACTAGCACAGATACGCAGTATTTT. Amino acid sequence: CASSFFGGLRTSTDTQYF. Together with reference TRBV11-3 and TRBJ2-3, the CDR3 gives the full variable domain: EAGVVQSPRYKIIEKKQPVAFWCNPISGHNTLYWYLQNLGQGPELLIRYENEEAVDDSQLPKDRFSAERLKGVDSTLKIQPAELGDSAVYLCASSFFGGLRTSTDTQYFGPGTRLTVL.

The chain links TRBV5-1 to TRBJ2-1; 7 positions match TRBD2. Germline CDR1 SGHRS, CDR2 YFSETQ. The CDR3 is 15 amino acids. With 0 bases clipped from V and 5 bases from J, the junction kept 5 bases outside the gene matches. In nucleotides, the CDR3 is TGCGCCAGCAGCTTGGGCGGGAGTTTCGACAATGAGCAGTTCTTC. Translation: CASSLGGSFDNEQFF.

V gene TRBV19 combines with J gene TRBJ2-1; no clear D. The CDR3 consists of 14 residues. Germline CDR1 is LNHDA and CDR2 is SQIVND (reference sequence). Trimming cost V 3 bases and J 9 bases, with 15 bases left between them. In DNA form, the CDR3 reads TGTGCCAGTAGTATGACTGACGGAGCTGGTGAGCAGTTCTTC. It specifies CASSMTDGAGEQFF.

The chain joins TRBV5-4 to TRBJ2-5; 10 nucleotides agree with TRBD2. The CDR3 extends over 17 amino acids. Germline V lookup: CDR1 SGHNT, CDR2 YYREEE (reference sequence). V was pared by 5 bases and J by 2 bases, with 12 bases of the junction left unmatched. The CDR3 DNA is TGTGCCAGCAGTAAAGTCCGGACTAGCGGTGAACAAGAGACCCAGTACTTC. It specifies CASSKVRTSGEQETQYF.

This rearrangement joins TRBV25-1 to TRBJ2-6; D not certain. The V end was cut by 6 bases, the J end by 3 bases, with 9 bases between. The CDR3 runs to 14 residues. Germline loops: CDR1 MGHDK, CDR2 SYGVNS. The CDR3 DNA follows: TGTGCCAGCAGCCCCTCCCTTGGGGCCAACGTCCTGACTTTC. It codes for CASSPSLGANVLTF.

This rearrangement joins TRBV11-3 to TRBJ1-2; D gene ambiguous. Germline CDR1 and CDR2: SGHNT and YENEEA. The V end was cut by 5 bases, the J end by 3 bases, with 7 bases between. CDR3 length: 12 amino acids. CDR3 DNA sequence: TGTGCCAGCAGCCAGGAAGACTATGGCTACACCTTC. Translating gives CASSQEDYGYTF. Full variable domain (missing parts from reference TRBV11-3 and TRBJ1-2): EAGVVQSPRYKIIEKKQPVAFWCNPISGHNTLYWYLQNLGQGPELLIRYENEEAVDDSQLPKDRFSAERLKGVDSTLKIQPAELGDSAVYLCASSQEDYGYTFGSGTRLTVV.

In its sample, this clone was seen many times. The chain has TRBV12-5 and TRBJ2-1; TRBD2 agrees at 13 bases. The V and J ends lost 2 bases and 12 bases, in that order; junction bases with no gene match: 7. CDR3 length: 15 amino acids. The germline V gene encodes CDR1 LGHNT and CDR2 FRNRAP. The CDR3 loop is CASGLPGLAGLGQFF. CDR3 bases: TGTGCTAGTGGTTTGCCGGGACTAGCGGGATTGGGGCAGTTCTTC.

This chain uses TRBV11-3 with TRBJ2-5, with D tentatively TRBD2 (6 bases). The CDR3 spans 17 residues. Between the trimmed V and J ends, which lost 4 bases and 4 bases, there was a span of 22 bases. Germline-derived CDR1 and CDR2 are SGHNT and YENEEA. The CDR3 DNA follows: TGTGCCAGCAGCTCAAAACCCGCGGGTTGGACTACAGAGACCCAGTACTTC. It specifies CASSSKPAGWTTETQYF. Complete variable domain (other parts from reference TRBV11-3 and TRBJ2-5): EAGVVQSPRYKIIEKKQPVAFWCNPISGHNTLYWYLQNLGQGPELLIRYENEEAVDDSQLPKDRFSAERLKGVDSTLKIQPAELGDSAVYLCASSSKPAGWTTETQYFGPGTRLLVL.

This chain links TRBV5-1 with TRBJ2-7; 8 bases agree with TRBD1. The CDR3 spans 16 residues. With V trimmed by 4 bases and J by 0 bases, 9 bases remained unmatched. CDR1 SGHRS and CDR2 YFSETQ come from the germline V gene. The CDR3 nucleotides are TGCGCCAGCAGCCCCGGGACAGGAGCCCACTCCTACGAGCAGTACTTC. Encoded protein: CASSPGTGAHSYEQYF.

CDR3 sequence: CASSPLVGEQFF. As DNA, the CDR3 is TGTGCCAGCAGTCCCCTAGTAGGTGAGCAGTTCTTC. The gene calls are TRBV28 and TRBJ2-1; D gene uncertain. The germline gives CDR1 MDHEN, CDR2 SYDVKM. V was cut by 5 bases and J by 9 bases, with 11 bases left in between. This CDR3 comprises 12 residues.

The chain links TRBV7-2 to TRBJ1-5, with a possible D match to TRBD1 (5 bases). V was clipped by 2 bases and J by 6 bases, with 14 bases between them. From germline, CDR1 is SGHTA and CDR2 FQGNSA. This CDR3 is built from 15 residues. CDR3 in DNA: TGTGCCAGCAGCTTAACTAGGCAGGGAGGTCAGCCCCAGCATTTT. Protein sequence: CASSLTRQGGQPQHF.

This rearrangement joins TRBV2 to TRBJ2-2; 7 bases align to TRBD1. With V trimmed by 3 bases and J by 5 bases, 6 bases remained unmatched. Germline values: CDR1 SNHLY, CDR2 FYNNEI. The length of the CDR3 is 15 residues. CDR3 amino acids: CASSEFTGATGELFF. The DNA for the CDR3 is TGTGCCAGCAGTGAGTTCACAGGGGCGACCGGGGAGCTGTTTTTT.

The rearrangement links TRBV3-1 (or the pseudogene TRBV3-2) to TRBJ2-7; 7 bases match TRBD2. CDR3 length: 14 residues. Unmatched junction bases numbered 6, after V lost 4 bases and J lost 3 bases. Germline V gene data show CDR1 as LGHDT and CDR2 as YNNKEL (reference sequence). CDR3 sequence reads: CASSPGGSFYEQYF. In DNA, the CDR3 is TGTGCCAGCAGCCCGGGCGGGAGTTTCTACGAGCAGTACTTC.

As DNA, the CDR3 is TGTGCCAGCAGCTTGGGGGGGCAAGATTCCTACGAGCAGTACTTC. Residues: CASSLGGQDSYEQYF. The chain uses TRBV7-2 and TRBJ2-7; D is possibly TRBD2 (7 bases). The CDR3 sequence is 15 residues long. Between the trimmed V and J ends, which lost 3 bases and 1 base, there was a span of 13 bases. The germline V gene has CDR1 SGHTA and CDR2 FQGNSA.

This clone was recorded a few times. This rearrangement joins TRBV14 to TRBJ2-7; perhaps TRBD1 as D (5 bases). Trimming cost V 4 bases and J 5 bases, with 21 bases left between them. The CDR3 runs 16 residues. CDR1 SGHDN and CDR2 FVKESK come from the germline V gene. DNA for the CDR3: TGTGCCAGCAGCCTAGGTCGAGACAGCCTTGCACACGAGCAGTACTTC. Residues: CASSLGRDSLAHEQYF.